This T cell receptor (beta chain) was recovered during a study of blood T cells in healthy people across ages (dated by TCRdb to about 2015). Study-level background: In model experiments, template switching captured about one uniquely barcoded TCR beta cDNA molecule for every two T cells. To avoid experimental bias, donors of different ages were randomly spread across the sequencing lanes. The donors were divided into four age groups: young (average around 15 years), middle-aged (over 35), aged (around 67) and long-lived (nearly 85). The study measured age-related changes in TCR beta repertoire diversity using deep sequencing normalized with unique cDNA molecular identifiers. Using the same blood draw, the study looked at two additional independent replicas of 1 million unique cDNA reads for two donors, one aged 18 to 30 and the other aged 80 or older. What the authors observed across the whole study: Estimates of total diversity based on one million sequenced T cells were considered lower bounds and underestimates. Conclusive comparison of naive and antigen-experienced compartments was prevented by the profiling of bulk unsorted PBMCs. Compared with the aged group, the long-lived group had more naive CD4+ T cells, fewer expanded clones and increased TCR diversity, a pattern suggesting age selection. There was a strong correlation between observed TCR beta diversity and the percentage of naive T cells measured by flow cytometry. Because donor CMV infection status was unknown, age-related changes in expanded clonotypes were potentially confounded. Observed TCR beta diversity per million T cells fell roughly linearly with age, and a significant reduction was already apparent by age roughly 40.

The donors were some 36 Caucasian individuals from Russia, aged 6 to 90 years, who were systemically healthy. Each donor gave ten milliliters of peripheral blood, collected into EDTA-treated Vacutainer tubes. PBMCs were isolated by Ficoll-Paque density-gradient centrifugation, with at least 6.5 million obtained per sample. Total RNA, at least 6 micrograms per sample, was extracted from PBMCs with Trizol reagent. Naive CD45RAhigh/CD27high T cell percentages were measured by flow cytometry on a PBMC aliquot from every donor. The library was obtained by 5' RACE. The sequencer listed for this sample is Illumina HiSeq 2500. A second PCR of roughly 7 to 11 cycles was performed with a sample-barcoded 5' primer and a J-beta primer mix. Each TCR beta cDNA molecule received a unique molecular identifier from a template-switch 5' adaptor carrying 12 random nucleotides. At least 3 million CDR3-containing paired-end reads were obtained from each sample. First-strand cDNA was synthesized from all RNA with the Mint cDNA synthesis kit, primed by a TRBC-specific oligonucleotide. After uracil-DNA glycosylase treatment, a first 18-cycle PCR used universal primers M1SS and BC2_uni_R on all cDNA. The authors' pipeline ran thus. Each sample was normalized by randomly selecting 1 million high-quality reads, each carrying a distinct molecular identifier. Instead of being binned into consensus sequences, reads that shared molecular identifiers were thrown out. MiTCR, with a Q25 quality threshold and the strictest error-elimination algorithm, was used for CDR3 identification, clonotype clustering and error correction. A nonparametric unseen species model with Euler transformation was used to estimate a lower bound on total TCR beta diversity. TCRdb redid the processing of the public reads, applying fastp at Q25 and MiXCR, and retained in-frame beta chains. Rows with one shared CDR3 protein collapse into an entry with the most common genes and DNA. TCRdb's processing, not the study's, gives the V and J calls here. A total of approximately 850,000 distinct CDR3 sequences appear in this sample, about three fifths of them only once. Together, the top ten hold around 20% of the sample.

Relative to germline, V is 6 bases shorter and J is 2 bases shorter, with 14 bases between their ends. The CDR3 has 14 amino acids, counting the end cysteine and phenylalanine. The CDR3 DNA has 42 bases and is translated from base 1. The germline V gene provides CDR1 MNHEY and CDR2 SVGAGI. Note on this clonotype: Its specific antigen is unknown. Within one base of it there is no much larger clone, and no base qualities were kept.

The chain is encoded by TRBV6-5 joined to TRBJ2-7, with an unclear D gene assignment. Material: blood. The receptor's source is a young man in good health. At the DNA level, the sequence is TGTGCCAGCAGCCCAGTGAGGAGCACCTACGAGCAGTACTTC. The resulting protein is CASSPVRSTYEQYF.